Listed below are T cell receptor beta chains from one sample, sequenced in a study of post-analysis software for immune sequencing data. TCRdb fed the PCR reads into MiXCR, producing one record per CDR3 protein. The profile shows 450,000 or so distinct CDR3 sequences, nearly 45% of them singletons. Sequencing was performed on blood. The receptors originated from a girl aged 10 to 17 with multiple sclerosis. The CDR3 runs from the conserved cysteine through the conserved F or W. The D gene is left open where the match is weak. The listing skips clone size in some rows; elsewhere it reads once, few, many or a size class.

D: -
J: TRBJ1-1
size: -
V: TRBV12-3/TRBV12-4
DNA: TGTGCCAGCAAGGGGGGGTACACTGAAGCTTTCTTT
CDR3: CASKGGYTEAFF

D: TRBD1
J: TRBJ2-7
size: few
V: TRBV15
DNA: TGTGCCACCAGCAGAGGGACAGGGGGCTCCTACGAGCAGTACTTC
CDR3: CATSRGTGGSYEQYF

D: TRBD2
J: TRBJ2-5
size: -
V: TRBV5-1
DNA: TGCGCCAGCAGCTCTAGCCCCGGACTAGCGGGAGAGGAGACCCAGTACTTC
CDR3: CASSSSPGLAGEETQYF

D: -
J: TRBJ2-1
size: -
V: TRBV5-1
DNA: TGCGCCAGCAGCTTGGAACAGGGATCCAATGAGCAGTTCTTC
CDR3: CASSLEQGSNEQFF

D: -
J: TRBJ2-3
size: few
V: TRBV10-3
DNA: TGTGCCATCAGTGAGCTCCGTCCTATAGATACGCAGTATTTT
CDR3: CAISELRPIDTQYF

D: TRBD1
J: TRBJ2-7
size: many
V: TRBV7-2
DNA: TGTGCCAGCAGCTTAGCGCAGGACAGGGGGCTATACGAGCAGTACTTC
CDR3: CASSLAQDRGLYEQYF

D: -
J: TRBJ2-1
size: few
V: TRBV2
DNA: TGTGCCAGCAGTGCGAGTCTAGCGATCTACAATGAGCAGTTCTTC
CDR3: CASSASLAIYNEQFF

D: -
J: TRBJ1-4
size: -
V: TRBV7-2
DNA: TGTGCCAGCAGCGGCTCTGAGGGAAGGGCCAGAGATAATGAAAAACTGTTTTTT
CDR3: CASSGSEGRARDNEKLFF

D: -
J: TRBJ2-7
size: -
V: TRBV6-1
DNA: TGTGCCAGCAGTGATATTGGCGTTACCTTGTCGTACGAGCAGTACTTC
CDR3: CASSDIGVTLSYEQYF

D: -
J: TRBJ1-5
size: -
V: TRBV15
DNA: TGTGCCACCAGCAGAGTCGGGACATCTAATCAGCCCCAGCATTTT
CDR3: CATSRVGTSNQPQHF

D: -
J: TRBJ2-4
size: -
V: TRBV12-3/TRBV12-4
DNA: TGTGCCAGCAGTCCCGGACAGAAAAACATTCAGTACTTC
CDR3: CASSPGQKNIQYF

D: TRBD2
J: TRBJ2-7
size: -
V: TRBV12-3/TRBV12-4
DNA: TGTGCCAGCAGTTTAGTGTTGGACGCCAGGGACTACTGCGAGCAGTACTTC
CDR3: CASSLVLDARDYCEQYF

D: -
J: TRBJ1-1
size: -
V: TRBV27
DNA: TGTGCCAGCAAGGGCAGGGTCGGCACTGAAGCTTTCTTT
CDR3: CASKGRVGTEAFF

D: -
J: TRBJ2-3
size: -
V: TRBV28
DNA: TGTGCCAGCAGTCCATCGAGCGGTGGAGGGCCAGCAGATACGCAGTATTTT
CDR3: CASSPSSGGGPADTQYF

D: -
J: TRBJ2-5
size: -
V: TRBV9
DNA: TGTGCCAGCAGCCCAGAGTCGCGGGGAGAGACCCAGTACTTC
CDR3: CASSPESRGETQYF

D: -
J: TRBJ2-7
size: few
V: TRBV5-5
DNA: TGTGCCAGCAGCTTGATTCCAGGGCAGGGGTCCTACGAGCAGTACTTC
CDR3: CASSLIPGQGSYEQYF

D: -
J: TRBJ1-2
size: -
V: TRBV27
DNA: TGTGCCAGCAGTTTTGGGGGGCGGAACTATGGCTACACCTTC
CDR3: CASSFGGRNYGYTF

D: TRBD2
J: TRBJ2-7
size: -
V: TRBV5-1
DNA: TGCGCCAGCAGCTTGGAAACTAGCGGGAGGGGACACGAGCAGTACTTC
CDR3: CASSLETSGRGHEQYF

D: -
J: TRBJ2-4
size: -
V: TRBV15
DNA: -
CDR3: CATSKPGLYVGPKNIQYF

D: -
J: TRBJ2-1
size: few
V: TRBV27
DNA: TGTGCCAGCGGCACGGGGTGGAATGAGCAGTTCTTC
CDR3: CASGTGWNEQFF

D: TRBD2
J: TRBJ2-7
size: few
V: TRBV7-3
DNA: TGTGCCAGCAGCTTAACGGCTAGCGGGAGGGCTGAGCAGTACTTC
CDR3: CASSLTASGRAEQYF

D: -
J: TRBJ1-1
size: -
V: TRBV3-1
DNA: TGTGCCAGCAGCCGAGGGACAAGGAACACTGAAGCTTTCTTT
CDR3: CASSRGTRNTEAFF

D: TRBD1
J: TRBJ1-5
size: -
V: TRBV4-1
DNA: TGCGCCAGCAGTCGTACAGGGGGCGGTGGGCAGCCCCAGCATTTT
CDR3: CASSRTGGGGQPQHF

D: -
J: TRBJ2-5
size: many
V: TRBV20-1
DNA: TGCAGTGCTGGTGGACTAAGGGAGACCCAGTACTTC
CDR3: CSAGGLRETQYF

D: -
J: TRBJ1-1
size: -
V: TRBV6-2/TRBV6-3
DNA: TGTGCCAGCAGTTACGGGGCAGTCCTTTCGGTCACTGAAGCTTTCTTT
CDR3: CASSYGAVLSVTEAFF

D: TRBD1
J: TRBJ2-7
size: -
V: TRBV29-1
DNA: TGCAGCGTTACAGGGGGCGCGAGCTACGAGCAGTACTTC
CDR3: CSVTGGASYEQYF

D: TRBD2
J: TRBJ2-3
size: -
V: TRBV10-3
DNA: TGTGCCATCAGTGAGTCGACTAGCCGACCCACAGATACGCAGTATTTT
CDR3: CAISESTSRPTDTQYF